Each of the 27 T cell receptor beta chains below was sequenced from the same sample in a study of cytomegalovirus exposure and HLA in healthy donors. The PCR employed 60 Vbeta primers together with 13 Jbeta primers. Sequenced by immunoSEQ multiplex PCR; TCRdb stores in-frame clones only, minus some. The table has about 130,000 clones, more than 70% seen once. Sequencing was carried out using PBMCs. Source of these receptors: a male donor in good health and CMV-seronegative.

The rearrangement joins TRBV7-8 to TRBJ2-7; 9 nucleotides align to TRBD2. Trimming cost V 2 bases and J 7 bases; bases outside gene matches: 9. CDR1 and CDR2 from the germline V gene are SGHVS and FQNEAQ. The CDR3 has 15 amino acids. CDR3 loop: CASSLTRGGAGEQYF. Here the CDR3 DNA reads TGTGCCAGCAGCTTAACCCGCGGGGGGGCAGGGGAGCAGTACTTC.

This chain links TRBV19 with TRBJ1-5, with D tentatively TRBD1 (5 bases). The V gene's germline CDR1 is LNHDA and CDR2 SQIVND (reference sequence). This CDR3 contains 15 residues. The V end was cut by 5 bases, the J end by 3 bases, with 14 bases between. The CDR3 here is CASSHRREVNQPQHF. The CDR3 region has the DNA TGTGCCAGTAGTCACCGCAGGGAAGTCAATCAGCCCCAGCATTTT.

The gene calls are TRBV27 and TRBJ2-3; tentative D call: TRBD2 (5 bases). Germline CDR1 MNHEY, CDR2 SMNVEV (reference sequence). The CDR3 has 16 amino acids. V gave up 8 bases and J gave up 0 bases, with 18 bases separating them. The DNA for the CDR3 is TGTGCCAGCTTCGGGCGTGAGGACTCAAGCACAGATACGCAGTATTTT. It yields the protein CASFGREDSSTDTQYF.

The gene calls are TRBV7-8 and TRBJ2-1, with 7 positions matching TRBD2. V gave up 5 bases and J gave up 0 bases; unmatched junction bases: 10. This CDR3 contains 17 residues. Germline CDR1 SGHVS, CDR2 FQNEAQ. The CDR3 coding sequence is TGTGCCAGCAGCCAGTCTAATGGGAGGGGCTCCTACAATGAGCAGTTCTTC. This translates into CASSQSNGRGSYNEQFF.

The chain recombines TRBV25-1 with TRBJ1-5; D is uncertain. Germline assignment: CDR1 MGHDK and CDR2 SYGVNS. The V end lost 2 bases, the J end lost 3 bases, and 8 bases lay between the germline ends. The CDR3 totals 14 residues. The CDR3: CASSEVEFNQPQHF. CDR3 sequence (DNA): TGTGCCAGCAGTGAAGTTGAGTTCAATCAGCCCCAGCATTTT.

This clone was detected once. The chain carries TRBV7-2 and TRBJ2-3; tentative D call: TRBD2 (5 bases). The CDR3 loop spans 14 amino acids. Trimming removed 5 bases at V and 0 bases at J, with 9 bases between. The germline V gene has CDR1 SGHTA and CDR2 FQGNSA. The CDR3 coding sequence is TGTGCCAGCAGCCGCGGGCAGAGCACAGATACGCAGTATTTT. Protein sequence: CASSRGQSTDTQYF.

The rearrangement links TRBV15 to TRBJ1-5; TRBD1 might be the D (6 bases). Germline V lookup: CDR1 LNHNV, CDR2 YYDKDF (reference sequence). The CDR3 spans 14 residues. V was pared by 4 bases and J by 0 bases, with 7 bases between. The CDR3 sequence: CATSIQGSNQPQHF. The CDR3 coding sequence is TGTGCCACCAGCATACAGGGTAGCAATCAGCCCCAGCATTTT.

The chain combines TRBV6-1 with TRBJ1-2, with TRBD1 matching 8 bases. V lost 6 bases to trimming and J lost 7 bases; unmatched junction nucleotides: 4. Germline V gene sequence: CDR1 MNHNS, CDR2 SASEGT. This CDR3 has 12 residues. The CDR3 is CASSPTGAGYTF. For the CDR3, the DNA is TGTGCCAGCAGCCCGACAGGGGCTGGCTACACCTTC.

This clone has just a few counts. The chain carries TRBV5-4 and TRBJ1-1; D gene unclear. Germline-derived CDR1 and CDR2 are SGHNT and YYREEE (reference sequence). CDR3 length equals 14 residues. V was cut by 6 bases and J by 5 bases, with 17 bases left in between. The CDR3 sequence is CASTTFGVKTEAFF. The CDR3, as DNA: TGTGCCAGCACCACCTTCGGGGTTAAGACTGAAGCTTTCTTT.

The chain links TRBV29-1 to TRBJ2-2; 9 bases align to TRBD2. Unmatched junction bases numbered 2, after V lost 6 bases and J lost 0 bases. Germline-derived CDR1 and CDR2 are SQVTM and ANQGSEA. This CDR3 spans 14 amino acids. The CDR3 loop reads CSVSSGANTGELFF. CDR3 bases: TGCAGCGTCTCTAGCGGGGCGAACACCGGGGAGCTGTTTTTT.

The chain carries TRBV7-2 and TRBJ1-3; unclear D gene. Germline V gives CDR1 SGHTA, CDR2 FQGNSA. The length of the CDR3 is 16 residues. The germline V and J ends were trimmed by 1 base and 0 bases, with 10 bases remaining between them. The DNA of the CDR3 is TGTGCCAGCAGCTTAGAACCGGTTATCTCTGGAAACACCATATATTTT. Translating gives CASSLEPVISGNTIYF.

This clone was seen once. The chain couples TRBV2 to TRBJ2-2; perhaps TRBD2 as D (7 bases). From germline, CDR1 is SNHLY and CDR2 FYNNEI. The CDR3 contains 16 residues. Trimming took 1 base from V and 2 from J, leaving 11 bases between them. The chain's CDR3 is CASSEVGGGNTGELFF. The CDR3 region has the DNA TGTGCCAGCAGTGAAGTAGGCGGGGGCAACACCGGGGAGCTGTTTTTT.

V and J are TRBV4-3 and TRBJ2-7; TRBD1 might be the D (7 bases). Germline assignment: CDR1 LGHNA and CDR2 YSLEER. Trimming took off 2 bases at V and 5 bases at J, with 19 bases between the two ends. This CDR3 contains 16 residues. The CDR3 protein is CASSQPGDSNGNEQYF. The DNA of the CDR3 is TGCGCCAGCAGCCAACCGGGGGACAGTAACGGGAACGAGCAGTACTTC.

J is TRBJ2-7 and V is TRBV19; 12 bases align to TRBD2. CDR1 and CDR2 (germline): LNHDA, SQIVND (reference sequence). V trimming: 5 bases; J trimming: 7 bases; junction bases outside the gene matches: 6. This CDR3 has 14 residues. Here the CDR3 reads CASSASGGAGEQYF. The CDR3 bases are TGTGCCAGTAGTGCTAGCGGGGGGGCAGGAGAGCAGTACTTC.

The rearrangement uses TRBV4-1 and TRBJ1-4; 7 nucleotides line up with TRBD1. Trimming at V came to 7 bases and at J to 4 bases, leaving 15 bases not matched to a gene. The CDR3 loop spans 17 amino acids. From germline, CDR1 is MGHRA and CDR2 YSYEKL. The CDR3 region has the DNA TGCGCCAGCACCCCGGGGCCGGGACAGTTCCTTAATGAAAAACTGTTTTTT. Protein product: CASTPGPGQFLNEKLFF.

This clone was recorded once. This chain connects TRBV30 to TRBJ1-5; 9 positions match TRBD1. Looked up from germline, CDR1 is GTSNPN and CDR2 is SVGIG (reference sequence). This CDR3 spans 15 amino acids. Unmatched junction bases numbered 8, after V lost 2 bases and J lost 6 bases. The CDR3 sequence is CAWSNRDRDGQPQHF. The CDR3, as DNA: TGTGCCTGGAGTAACCGGGACAGGGATGGTCAGCCCCAGCATTTT.

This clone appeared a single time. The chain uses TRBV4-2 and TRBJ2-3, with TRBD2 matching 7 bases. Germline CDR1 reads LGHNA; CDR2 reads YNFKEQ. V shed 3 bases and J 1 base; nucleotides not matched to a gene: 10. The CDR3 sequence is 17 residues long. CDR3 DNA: TGTGCCAGCAGCCAGAATTTAAGGGCGGGGGGCACAGATACGCAGTATTTT. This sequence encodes CASSQNLRAGGTDTQYF.

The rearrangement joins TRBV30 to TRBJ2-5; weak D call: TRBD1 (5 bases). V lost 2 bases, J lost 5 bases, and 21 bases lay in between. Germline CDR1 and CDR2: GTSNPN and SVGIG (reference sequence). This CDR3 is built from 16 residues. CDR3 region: CAWSQGAAIGRETQYF. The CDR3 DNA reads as TGTGCCTGGAGTCAAGGGGCAGCAATCGGACGGGAGACCCAGTACTTC.

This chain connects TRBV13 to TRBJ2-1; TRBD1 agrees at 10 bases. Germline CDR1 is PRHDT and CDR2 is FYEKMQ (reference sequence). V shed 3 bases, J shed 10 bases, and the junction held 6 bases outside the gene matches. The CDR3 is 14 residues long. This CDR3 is CASSLDRGSNEQFF. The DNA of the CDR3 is TGTGCCAGCAGCTTGGACAGGGGGAGCAACGAGCAGTTCTTC.

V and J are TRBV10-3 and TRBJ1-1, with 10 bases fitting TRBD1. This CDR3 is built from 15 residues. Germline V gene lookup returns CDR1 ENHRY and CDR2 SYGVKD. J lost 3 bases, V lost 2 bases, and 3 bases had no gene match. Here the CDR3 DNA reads TGTGCCATCAGTGAGGGCGGACAGGGGGACACTGAAGCTTTCTTT. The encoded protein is CAISEGGQGDTEAFF.

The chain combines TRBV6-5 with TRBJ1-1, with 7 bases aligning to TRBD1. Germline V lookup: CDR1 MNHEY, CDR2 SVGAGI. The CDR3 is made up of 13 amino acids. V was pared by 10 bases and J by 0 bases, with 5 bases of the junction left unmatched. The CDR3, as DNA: TGTGCCACCGCCAGGGGGATGAACACTGAAGCTTTCTTT. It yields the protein CATARGMNTEAFF.

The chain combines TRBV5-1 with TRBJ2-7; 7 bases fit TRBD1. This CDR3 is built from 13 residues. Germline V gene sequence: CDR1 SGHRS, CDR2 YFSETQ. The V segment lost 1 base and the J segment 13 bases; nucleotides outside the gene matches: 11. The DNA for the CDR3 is TGCGCCAGCAGCTTGCAAGGGCAGGGGGTGATTTACTTC. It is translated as CASSLQGQGVIYF.

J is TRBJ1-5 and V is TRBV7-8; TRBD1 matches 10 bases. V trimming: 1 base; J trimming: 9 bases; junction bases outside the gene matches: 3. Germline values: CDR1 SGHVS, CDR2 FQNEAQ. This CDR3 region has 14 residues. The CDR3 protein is CASSLGDRGRPQHF. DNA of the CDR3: TGTGCCAGCAGCTTAGGGGACAGGGGTAGGCCCCAGCATTTT.

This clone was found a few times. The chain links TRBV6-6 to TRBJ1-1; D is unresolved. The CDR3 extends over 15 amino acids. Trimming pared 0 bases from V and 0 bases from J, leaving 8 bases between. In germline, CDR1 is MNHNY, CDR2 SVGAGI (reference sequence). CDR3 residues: CASSYSELLNTEAFF. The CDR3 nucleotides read TGTGCCAGCAGTTACTCGGAGCTTCTGAACACTGAAGCTTTCTTT.

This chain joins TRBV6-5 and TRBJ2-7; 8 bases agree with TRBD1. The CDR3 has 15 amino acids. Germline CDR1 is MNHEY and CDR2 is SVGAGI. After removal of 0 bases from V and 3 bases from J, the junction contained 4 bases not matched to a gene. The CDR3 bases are TGTGCCAGCAGTTACTCGAACGGACAGGGCTACGAGCAGTACTTC. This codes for CASSYSNGQGYEQYF.

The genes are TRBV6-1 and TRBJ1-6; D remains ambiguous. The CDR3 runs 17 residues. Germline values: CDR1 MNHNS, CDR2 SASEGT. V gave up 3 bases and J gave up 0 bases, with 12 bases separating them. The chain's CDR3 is CASSEQAPSSYNSPLHF. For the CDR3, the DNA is TGTGCCAGCAGTGAGCAGGCCCCGAGCTCCTATAATTCACCCCTCCACTTT.

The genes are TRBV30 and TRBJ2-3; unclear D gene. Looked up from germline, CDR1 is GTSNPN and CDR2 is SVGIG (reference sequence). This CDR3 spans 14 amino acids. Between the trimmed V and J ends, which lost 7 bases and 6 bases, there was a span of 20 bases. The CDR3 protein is CASSPWAFGDTQYF. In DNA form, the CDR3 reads TGTGCCTCCTCTCCATGGGCCTTTGGGGATACGCAGTATTTT.